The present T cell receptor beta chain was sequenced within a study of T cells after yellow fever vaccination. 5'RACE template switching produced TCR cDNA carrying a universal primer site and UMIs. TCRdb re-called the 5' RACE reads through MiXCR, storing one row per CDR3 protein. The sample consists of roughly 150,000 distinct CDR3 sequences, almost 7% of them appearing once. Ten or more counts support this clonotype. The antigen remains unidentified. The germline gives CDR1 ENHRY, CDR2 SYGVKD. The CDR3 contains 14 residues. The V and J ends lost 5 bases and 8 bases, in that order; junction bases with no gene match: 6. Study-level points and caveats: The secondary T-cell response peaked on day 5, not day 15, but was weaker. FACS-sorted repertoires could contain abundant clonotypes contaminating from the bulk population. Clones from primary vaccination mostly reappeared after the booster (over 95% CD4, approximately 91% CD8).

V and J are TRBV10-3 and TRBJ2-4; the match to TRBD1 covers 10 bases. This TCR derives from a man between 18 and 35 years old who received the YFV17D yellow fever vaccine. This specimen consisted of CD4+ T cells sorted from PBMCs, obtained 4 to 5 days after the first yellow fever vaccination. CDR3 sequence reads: CAISFTGTGDIQYF. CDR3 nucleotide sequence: TGTGCCATCAGTTTCACCGGGACAGGGGACATTCAGTACTTC.